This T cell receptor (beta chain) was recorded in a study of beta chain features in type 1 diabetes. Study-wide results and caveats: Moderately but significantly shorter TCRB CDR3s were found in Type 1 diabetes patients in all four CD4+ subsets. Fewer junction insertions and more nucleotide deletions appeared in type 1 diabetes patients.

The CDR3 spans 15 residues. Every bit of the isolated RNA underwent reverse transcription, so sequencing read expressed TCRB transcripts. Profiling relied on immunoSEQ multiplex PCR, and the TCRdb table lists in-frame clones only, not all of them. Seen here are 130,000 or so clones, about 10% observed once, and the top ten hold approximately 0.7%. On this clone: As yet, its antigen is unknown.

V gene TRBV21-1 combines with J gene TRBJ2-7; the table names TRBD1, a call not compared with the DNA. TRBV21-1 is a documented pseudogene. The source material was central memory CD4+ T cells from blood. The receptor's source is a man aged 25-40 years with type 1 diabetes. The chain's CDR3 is CASSNRDSFPYEQYF. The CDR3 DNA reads TGTGCCAGCAGCAACCGGGACAGTTTCCCCTACGAGCAGTACTTC.